The entry below gives a single T cell receptor (beta chain) sequence along with its context. These data originate in a study of blood T cell repertoires in COVID-19. Trimming removed 4 bases from V and 0 bases from J, with 16 bases in between. Germline-derived CDR1 and CDR2 are LGHDT and YNNKEL (reference sequence). CDR3 length: 17 residues. Each participant's cohort was designated according to participant-reported clinical history. Sequenced by immunoSEQ multiplex PCR; TCRdb stores in-frame clones only, minus some. The sample carries about 170,000 clones, 83% recorded once. The TCR sequence derives from a woman aged 45-65 years who had recovered from COVID-19. The chain employs TRBV3-1 (or the pseudogene TRBV3-2) and TRBJ1-3; tentatively, D is TRBD1 (6 bases). Sequencing was carried out using PBMCs or T cells enriched from blood (not recorded which). CDR3 coding DNA: TGTGCCAGCAGCCGTTCAGGGGCCCGCCTCTCTGGAAACACCATATATTTT. It is translated as CASSRSGARLSGNTIYF.